The rows below give T cell receptor beta chains drawn from one sample of a study of shared T cell receptors in the human thymus. Sequencing used immunoSEQ multiplex PCR; TCRdb keeps in-frame clones, though not all of them. The table has roughly 550,000 clones, around three quarters seen once. The same data also went into a second study, on human thymus T cells.

The specimen sequenced was thymocytes. The receptor source for this set is a boy less than two years old with a congenital heart defect. Each CDR3 is given with its conserved first and last residue. The order of the fields is D gene, J gene, V gene, CDR3 length, clone size, CDR3 DNA, CDR3 protein. D genes are given only for firm matches. Some rows mark clone size as missing; the rest say once, few, many or name a class of expanded clone.

D: -; J: TRBJ2-3; V: TRBV30; length: 14; size: -; DNA: TGTGCCTGGAGTCGGCGCTCCCCTAGGGATACGCAGTATTTT; CDR3: CAWSRRSPRDTQYF
D: TRBD1; J: TRBJ1-4; V: TRBV28; length: 16; size: -; DNA: TGTGCCAGCAGTTCCAACCGGGACAGATCTAATGAAAAACTGTTTTTT; CDR3: CASSSNRDRSNEKLFF
D: -; J: TRBJ2-4; V: TRBV25-1; length: 17; size: -; DNA: TGTGCCAGCAGTGAATGTGAGGGAGCATTGGCCAAAAACATTCAGTACTTC; CDR3: CASSECEGALAKNIQYF
D: TRBD1; J: TRBJ1-1; V: TRBV12-5; length: 18; size: -; DNA: TGTGCTAGTGGACCCCCCGGACAGGGGGGTTGCACGAACACTGAAGCTTTCTTT; CDR3: CASGPPGQGGCTNTEAFF
D: TRBD1; J: TRBJ2-3; V: TRBV7-9; length: 14; size: few; DNA: TGTGCCAGCAGCCCGGGGACAGGGACCGATACGCAGTATTTT; CDR3: CASSPGTGTDTQYF
D: TRBD1; J: TRBJ1-2; V: TRBV6-5; length: 13; size: -; DNA: TGTGCCAGCAGTCTCGGGACAGTCTATGGCTACACCTTC; CDR3: CASSLGTVYGYTF
D: TRBD2; J: TRBJ2-1; V: TRBV10-3; length: 15; size: -; DNA: TGTGCCACTACTAGCGGAACTTTTCCGGACAATGAGCAGTTCTTC; CDR3: CATTSGTFPDNEQFF
D: TRBD1; J: TRBJ2-2; V: TRBV6-1; length: 15; size: -; DNA: TGTGCCAGCAGTGATCGGGACAGGGGCTCCGGGGAGCTGTTTTTT; CDR3: CASSDRDRGSGELFF
D: -; J: TRBJ2-1; V: TRBV7-8; length: 17; size: -; DNA: TGTGACAGCAGCTTTGTACCCATGGGGAGCTCCTACAATGAGCAGTTCTTC; CDR3: CDSSFVPMGSSYNEQFF
D: -; J: TRBJ2-2; V: TRBV5-6; length: 17; size: once; DNA: TGTGCCAGCAGCTTGGGTGGGAATCCACGCGGGACCGGGGAGCTGTTTTTT; CDR3: CASSLGGNPRGTGELFF
D: TRBD1; J: TRBJ2-5; V: TRBV29-1; length: 14; size: once; DNA: TGCAGCGTTGTGGACAGGGGACTGTGGGAGACCCAGTACTTC; CDR3: CSVVDRGLWETQYF
D: TRBD1; J: TRBJ1-1; V: TRBV15; length: 17; size: -; DNA: TGTGCCACCAGCAGAGCGGGACAGGGGTCGCGGGACACTGAAGCTTTCTTT; CDR3: CATSRAGQGSRDTEAFF
D: TRBD2; J: TRBJ2-1; V: TRBV7-8; length: 15; size: few; DNA: TGTGCCAGCAACCTTAGCGGGGGCCCCTACAATGAGCAGTTCTTC; CDR3: CASNLSGGPYNEQFF
D: -; J: TRBJ2-3; V: TRBV6-6; length: 14; size: -; DNA: TGTGCCAGCACTTGGATCCCCCTAGCAGATACGCAGTATTTT; CDR3: CASTWIPLADTQYF
D: TRBD2; J: TRBJ2-3; V: TRBV4-3; length: 16; size: -; DNA: TGCGCCAGCAGCCAAGGACTAGCGGGAGGGTATGATACGCAGTATTTT; CDR3: CASSQGLAGGYDTQYF
D: TRBD2; J: TRBJ2-5; V: TRBV7-9; length: 18; size: -; DNA: TGTGCCAGCAGCTCTAGTGTAGGACTAGCGGTATTACAAGAGACCCAGTACTTC; CDR3: CASSSSVGLAVLQETQYF
D: -; J: TRBJ2-2; V: TRBV4-3; length: 18; size: -; DNA: TGCGCCAGCAGCCAAGATCTTGACGGGAGTAGAGTTGGAGAGGAGCTGTTTTTT; CDR3: CASSQDLDGSRVGEELFF
D: TRBD2; J: TRBJ2-1; V: TRBV29-1; length: 16; size: few; DNA: TGCAGCGTAGGACCGATTCAGCGGGAGGGGGTGGATGAGCAGTTCTTC; CDR3: CSVGPIQREGVDEQFF
D: TRBD1; J: TRBJ1-1; V: TRBV28; length: 16; size: -; DNA: TGTGCCAGCAGTTCTCGGACAGGGGGGAGATACTCTGAAGCTTTCTTT; CDR3: CASSSRTGGRYSEAFF
D: TRBD2; J: TRBJ2-7; V: TRBV7-2; length: 16; size: once; DNA: TGTGCCAGCAGCTCTCTAGGTGGGAGGGCAAAGTACGAGCAGTACTTC; CDR3: CASSSLGGRAKYEQYF
D: TRBD2; J: TRBJ2-3; V: TRBV15; length: 17; size: -; DNA: TGTGCCACCAGCAGAGGTGGGACTAGCGGGGGCCGGGATACGCAGTATTTT; CDR3: CATSRGGTSGGRDTQYF
D: TRBD2; J: TRBJ2-7; V: TRBV28; length: 18; size: -; DNA: TGTGCCAGCAGTTTATGCGTGAGAGTAGCGGGACCACCCTACGAGCAGTACTTC; CDR3: CASSLCVRVAGPPYEQYF
D: TRBD2; J: TRBJ2-3; V: TRBV2; length: 15; size: -; DNA: TGTGCCAGCCCAACTAGCGGGAGAATGACAGATACGCAGTATTTT; CDR3: CASPTSGRMTDTQYF
D: TRBD1; J: TRBJ2-7; V: TRBV19; length: 17; size: -; DNA: TGTGCCAGTAGTATGGCCCCTGACAGGGAGAAGTCCTACGAGCAGTACTTC; CDR3: CASSMAPDREKSYEQYF
D: -; J: TRBJ1-2; V: TRBV6-5; length: 16; size: -; DNA: TGTGCCAGCAGTTACGGCGCAGGGATCCCTCCCTATGGCTACACCTTC; CDR3: CASSYGAGIPPYGYTF
D: -; J: TRBJ1-3; V: TRBV21-1; length: 16; size: -; DNA: TGTGCCAGCAGCACCCGGTGCACCCGATTCGGAAACACCATATATTTT; CDR3: CASSTRCTRFGNTIYF
D: TRBD2; J: TRBJ2-7; V: TRBV5-8; length: 15; size: -; DNA: TGTGCCAGCAGCCTAGGACTAGCGGGACCCTACGAGCAGTACTTC; CDR3: CASSLGLAGPYEQYF
D: -; J: TRBJ2-3; V: TRBV28; length: 14; size: -; DNA: TGTGCCAGCAGTTTGGGGGGAGTTTTAGATACGCAGTATTTT; CDR3: CASSLGGVLDTQYF
D: TRBD1; J: TRBJ1-6; V: TRBV5-4; length: 16; size: once; DNA: TGTGCCAGCAGCTTGGTCGGGGACAGGGCACACTCACCCCTCCACTTT; CDR3: CASSLVGDRAHSPLHF
D: TRBD1; J: TRBJ2-7; V: TRBV6-5; length: 14; size: -; DNA: TGTGCCAGCAACGGACAGGGGCCCTCCTACGAGCAGTACTTC; CDR3: CASNGQGPSYEQYF
D: -; J: TRBJ1-3; V: TRBV5-6; length: 16; size: -; DNA: TGTGCCAGCAGCTGGGCGGGGGGTCCGGACGGAAACACCATATATTTT; CDR3: CASSWAGGPDGNTIYF
D: -; J: TRBJ2-5; V: TRBV15; length: 14; size: few; DNA: TGTGCCACCAGCAGGACAGGGGAGGGGGAGACCCAGTACTTC; CDR3: CATSRTGEGETQYF
D: -; J: TRBJ1-5; V: TRBV27; length: 17; size: once; DNA: TGTGCCAGCAGTCCCTCGGGCAGGGGTAGGGGCAATCAGCCCCAGCATTTT; CDR3: CASSPSGRGRGNQPQHF
D: TRBD1; J: TRBJ1-1; V: TRBV4-2; length: 16; size: -; DNA: TGTGCCAGCAGCCAAGGAGGGGACAGGGAGAGTACTGAAGCTTTCTTT; CDR3: CASSQGGDRESTEAFF
D: -; J: TRBJ2-5; V: TRBV7-9; length: 14; size: few; DNA: TGTGCCAGCAGCTTAGGCGGCAGGGGCGAGACCCAGTACTTC; CDR3: CASSLGGRGETQYF
D: TRBD2; J: TRBJ2-2; V: TRBV7-2; length: 17; size: -; DNA: TGTGCCAGCAGCTTAGCGGGCGGGAGGACAAACACCGGGGAGCTGTTTTTT; CDR3: CASSLAGGRTNTGELFF
D: -; J: TRBJ2-5; V: TRBV7-7; length: 14; size: -; DNA: -; CDR3: CASSSSDRKETQYF
D: -; J: TRBJ2-7; V: TRBV14; length: 15; size: -; DNA: TGTGCCAGCAGCCCACGGGTAGCGGTTAACTACGAGCAGTACTTC; CDR3: CASSPRVAVNYEQYF
D: -; J: TRBJ2-7; V: TRBV7-9; length: 16; size: -; DNA: TGTGCCAGCAGCTCAAAGGACAGTCGGTTAGGCTACGAGCAGTACTTC; CDR3: CASSSKDSRLGYEQYF
D: TRBD2; J: TRBJ2-1; V: TRBV11-3; length: 18; size: -; DNA: TGTGCCAGCAGCCCGGGACTAGCGGGAGGGTCCCCCTACAATGAGCAGTTCTTC; CDR3: CASSPGLAGGSPYNEQFF
D: TRBD2; J: TRBJ2-7; V: TRBV29-1; length: 17; size: -; DNA: TGCAGCGTTACCCCGGCGGGTAGCGGGAGGGCCTTCTACGAGCAGTACTTC; CDR3: CSVTPAGSGRAFYEQYF
D: TRBD2; J: TRBJ2-3; V: TRBV9; length: 18; size: -; DNA: TGTGCCAGCAGCTCGACTAGCGGGAGGCCAACTAGCACAGATACGCAGTATTTT; CDR3: CASSSTSGRPTSTDTQYF
D: -; J: TRBJ2-2; V: TRBV27; length: 16; size: -; DNA: TGTGCCAGCAGTTCCCGGGGAGCCAGAAACACCGGGGAGCTGTTTTTT; CDR3: CASSSRGARNTGELFF
D: TRBD2; J: TRBJ2-3; V: TRBV4-3; length: 13; size: -; DNA: TGCGCCAGCAGCCCCCTAGCGGACGGTACGCAGTATTTT; CDR3: CASSPLADGTQYF
D: -; J: TRBJ1-1; V: TRBV29-1; length: 13; size: -; DNA: TGCAGCGCCCAACGCCAGGGAAACACTGAAGCTTTCTTT; CDR3: CSAQRQGNTEAFF
D: TRBD1; J: TRBJ2-5; V: TRBV10-3; length: 14; size: -; DNA: TGTGCCATCAGAGACAGGGGAAACCAAGAGACCCAGTACTTC; CDR3: CAIRDRGNQETQYF